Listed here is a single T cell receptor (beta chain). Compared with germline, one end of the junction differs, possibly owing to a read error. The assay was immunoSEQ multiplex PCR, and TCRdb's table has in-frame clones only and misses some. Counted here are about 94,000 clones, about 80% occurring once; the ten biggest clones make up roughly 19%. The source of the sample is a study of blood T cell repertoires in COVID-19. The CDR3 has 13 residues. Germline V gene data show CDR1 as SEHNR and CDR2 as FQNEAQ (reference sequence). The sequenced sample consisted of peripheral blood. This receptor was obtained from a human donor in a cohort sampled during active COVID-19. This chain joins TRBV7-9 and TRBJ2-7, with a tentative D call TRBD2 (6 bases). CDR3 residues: CVSRLWTIYEQYF. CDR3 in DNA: TGTGTCAGCAGGCTTTGGACTATATACGAGCAGTACTTC.